This TCR beta chain is from a study of T cell changes during pregnancy in multiple sclerosis. Some clones are missing from TCRdb's copy, which holds only in-frame ones; the method was immunoSEQ multiplex PCR. The sample carries 100,000 or so clones, about nine tenths recorded once. Trimming pared 0 bases from V and 7 bases from J, leaving 10 bases between. This CDR3 comprises 13 residues. CDR1 and CDR2 from the germline V gene are MNHNS and SASEGT. The origin of this receptor is a female donor with multiple sclerosis, enrolled in a pregnancy study. This chain joins TRBV6-1 and TRBJ2-7; TRBD1 is a possible D gene (5 bases). The sequencing used peripheral blood, collected after pregnancy. In nucleotides, the CDR3 is TGTGCCAGCAGTGAAGCGACGGCAGGGGAGCAGTACTTC. Translation gives CASSEATAGEQYF.